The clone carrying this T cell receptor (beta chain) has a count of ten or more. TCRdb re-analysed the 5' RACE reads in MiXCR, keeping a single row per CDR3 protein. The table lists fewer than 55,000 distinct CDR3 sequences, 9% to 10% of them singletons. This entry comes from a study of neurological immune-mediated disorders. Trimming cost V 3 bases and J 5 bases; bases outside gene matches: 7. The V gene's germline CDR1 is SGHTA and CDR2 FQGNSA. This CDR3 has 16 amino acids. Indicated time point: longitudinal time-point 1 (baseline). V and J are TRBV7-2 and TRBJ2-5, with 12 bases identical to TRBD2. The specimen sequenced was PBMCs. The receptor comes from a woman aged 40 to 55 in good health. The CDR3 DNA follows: TGTGCCAGCAGCTTTCTTTCTAGCGGGAGGGGGGAGACCCAGTACTTC. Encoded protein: CASSFLSSGRGETQYF.